This TCR beta chain derives from a study of low-dose radiotherapy and immunotherapy resistance in tumors. For the study at large: Each fraction for Cohort 1 was 0.5 Gy, given every 2 weeks, and the total came to 6.5 Gy. Fractions of 1 Gy went to Cohort 2 every two weeks, for 13 Gy over 26 weeks. Intravenous administration to patients comprised nivolumab at 240 mg every two weeks and ipilimumab at 1 mg/kg every six weeks. On a schedule of every two weeks, intravenous cyclophosphamide at a dose of 200 mg/m2 was delivered one day before each radiation and immunotherapy administration.

The sample holds a few counts of this clonotype. The length of the CDR3 is 13 residues. V was shortened by 2 bases and J by 6 bases, with 7 bases between the two germline ends. The germline gives CDR1 SGHNT, CDR2 YENEEA. Primers used for first-strand cDNA, a TRAV- and TRBV-specific set, covered both alpha and beta chains. The authors amplified TCRs for about 20 PCR cycles with a constant-region primer and a V-primer adapter. A single record per CDR3 protein comes from TCRdb applying MiXCR to the reads. Of under 15,000 distinct CDR3 sequences listed, roughly 60% are singletons. The gene calls are TRBV11-3 and TRBJ2-2, with D unresolved. The clonotype comes from a human donor with advanced metastatic prostate, ovarian, gallbladder or colorectal cancer (not recorded which). This table probably holds off-target reads from a library built for another chain. CDR3 DNA sequence: TGTGCCAGCAGCTTAATAGGATCCGGGGAGCTGTTTTTT. It yields the protein CASSLIGSGELFF.